These 5 T cell receptor beta chains were all obtained from the same sample, sequenced in a study of T cells in Graves' hyperthyroidism and ophthalmopathy. What was amplified from RNA transcripts were TCR beta CDR3 regions. HTBI primers were the set used in a first-round RT-PCR of the TCR CDR3. Using its own MiXCR run on the multiplex PCR reads, TCRdb lists one record per CDR3 protein. This table holds approximately 620,000 distinct CDR3 sequences, around 14% found once. Material: blood. Receptors originate from a woman under 40 with Graves' hyperthyroidism that later progressed to Graves' ophthalmopathy.

This clonotype was detected many times. This CDR3 reads CASSPTGTGSEETQYF. DNA for the CDR3: TGTGCCAGCTCACCTACCGGGACAGGGTCAGAAGAGACCCAGTACTTC. The chain uses TRBV18 and TRBJ2-5, with 9 bases lining up with TRBD1. Germline V CDR1 and CDR2: KGHSH, LQKENI. The length of the CDR3 is 16 residues. V shed 3 bases and J 3 bases; nucleotides not matched to a gene: 8.

Details on this clonotype: A much larger clone differs by one base, so this may be a read error. CDR3: CSARGLAGGSTDTQYF. The CDR3 bases are TGCAGTGCTAGGGGACTAGCGGGAGGGAGCACAGATACGCAGTATTTT. The rearrangement uses TRBV20-1 and TRBJ2-3; 16 nucleotides match TRBD2. Losses at the gene ends were 3 bases for V and 0 bases for J; bases not matched to a gene: 0. The germline V gene has CDR1 DFQATT and CDR2 SNEGSKA (reference sequence). This CDR3 region has 16 residues.

The sample holds many counts of this clonotype. The chain is built from TRBV7-2 and TRBJ2-7; D might be TRBD2 (7 bases). The ends were cut back, 7 bases at V and 6 bases at J, with 16 bases in the middle. CDR1 SGHTA and CDR2 FQGNSA come from the germline V gene. The CDR3 sequence is 13 residues long. The CDR3 loop reads CASKGGGNFEQYF. The CDR3 nucleotides are TGTGCCAGCAAAGGGGGAGGGAACTTCGAGCAGTACTTC.

This clonotype was observed at least ten times. This chain connects TRBV20-1 to TRBJ2-7, with D perhaps TRBD2 (6 bases). The germline V gene encodes CDR1 DFQATT and CDR2 SNEGSKA (reference sequence). CDR3 length equals 18 residues. Trimming took off 6 bases at V and 2 bases at J, with 29 bases between the two ends. CDR3 DNA sequence: TGCAGTGCGAAGGGGAGGAGTTTTCTGCCGGACAACACCTACGAGCAGTACTTC. Translating it yields CSAKGRSFLPDNTYEQYF.

This clonotype came up many times. This chain joins TRBV3-1 and TRBJ2-1; D gene uncertain. From germline, CDR1 is LGHDT and CDR2 YNNKEL (reference sequence). The V gene lost 3 bases and the J gene lost 6 bases, with 18 bases spanning the gap. This CDR3 is built from 16 residues. Here the CDR3 DNA reads TGTGCCAGCAGCCACCACGTTTCCGGCTGGGGCAATGAGCAGTTCTTC. Amino acids: CASSHHVSGWGNEQFF.